What follows describes a single TCR beta chain. The antigen is unknown. The sample belongs to a study of T cell responses to AZD1222 COVID-19 vaccine. Findings and limits, study-wide: Reportedly, nearly half of unique spike TCRs recognized epitopes outside B.1.351/B.1.1.7 mutations. Repertoires were obtained only post-peak T cell response.

Profiled with immunoSEQ multiplex PCR; TCRdb holds only in-frame clones, not every one. The top ten clones hold 5% to 6.5% of a sample with around 130,000 clones, 93% of them seen once. This TCR derives from an adult in good health. This specimen consisted of peripheral blood, obtained on day 0 of AZD1222 vaccination.

DNA of the CDR3: TGTGCCAGCAGTGAAACAGGACAGGGGCGGCTTGGCACCTTC. Translating it yields CASSETGQGRLGTF. V is TRBV6-1 and J is TRBJ1-2; 9 bases agree with TRBD1. With V trimmed by 2 bases and J by 13 bases, 11 bases remained unmatched. CDR3 size: 14 residues. The germline V gene encodes CDR1 MNHNS and CDR2 SASEGT.